The sequence of this T cell receptor (beta chain) was determined in a study of T cells in Graves' hyperthyroidism and ophthalmopathy. On the study more broadly: Blood was drawn when the patient was first diagnosed and still untreated. Study-level findings and limits: Blood samples included most of the expanded thyroid clonotypes exceeding 0.001.

Points on this clonotype: Its antigen is still unknown.

Template material for amplifying TCR beta CDR3 regions consisted of RNA transcripts. The HTBI primer set served for first-round RT-PCR of the TCR CDR3. In TCRdb, the multiplex PCR reads were re-called with MiXCR into one record per CDR3 protein. The sample holds fewer than 450,000 distinct CDR3 sequences, roughly 15% seen once. The authors took PBMCs from 10 ml fresh peripheral blood. Sequenced input: blood. This TCR derives from a woman aged 55-70 years with Graves' ophthalmopathy.

Written as DNA, the CDR3 is TGTGCCAGTAGTATGGACCTGTTGGAGACCCAGTACTTC. This encodes CASSMDLLETQYF. The chain employs TRBV19 and TRBJ2-5; D call uncertain. CDR1 is LNHDA and CDR2 is SQIVND in the germline V gene (reference sequence). Trimming removed 3 bases from V and 5 bases from J, with 10 bases in between. This CDR3 is 13 amino acids long.